The 31 T cell receptor beta chains in this list originate from one sample, sequenced in a study of cytomegalovirus exposure and HLA in healthy donors. Primers: 60 Vbeta forward and 13 Jbeta reverse. Repertoires were generated with immunoSEQ multiplex PCR, while TCRdb's copy carries only in-frame clones and drops some. The sample yields about 140,000 clones, around 78% seen once. Material for sequencing was PBMCs. These receptors were collected from a woman between 18 and 29 years old in good health and CMV-seropositive.

Here the CDR3 DNA reads TGTGCCAGCAGCGAGAGCCCTAGCTCCTATAATTCACCCCTCCACTTT. Its translation: CASSESPSSYNSPLHF. This rearrangement joins TRBV2 to TRBJ1-6; D remains ambiguous. CDR1 is SNHLY and CDR2 is FYNNEI in the germline V gene. The CDR3 contains 16 residues. The germline V and J ends were trimmed by 6 bases and 0 bases, with 12 bases remaining between them.

The V gene is TRBV5-1, the J gene TRBJ1-1; 7 positions match TRBD1. Germline-derived CDR1 and CDR2 are SGHRS and YFSETQ. J gave up 5 bases and V 4 bases, and 14 bases lay outside the gene matches. The CDR3 consists of 16 residues. In DNA form, the CDR3 reads TGCGCCAGCAGCCCCAACCCCGGGACAGTGTTTACTGAAGCTTTCTTT. This codes for CASSPNPGTVFTEAFF.

The chain employs TRBV6-5 and TRBJ1-3; D might be TRBD1 (6 bases). The CDR3 has 14 residues. V was clipped by 7 bases and J by 1 base, with 11 bases between them. CDR1 is MNHEY and CDR2 is SVGAGI in the germline V gene. CDR3 in amino acids: CASMVGASGNTIYF. Here the CDR3 DNA reads TGTGCCAGCATGGTGGGGGCTTCTGGAAACACCATATATTTT.

The CDR3 is CASSYLQGNEQFF. The CDR3 DNA sequence: TGTGCCAGCAGTTACTTACAGGGCAATGAGCAGTTCTTC. The V and J genes are TRBV25-1 and TRBJ2-1, with D maybe TRBD1 (6 bases). Germline V CDR1 and CDR2: MGHDK, SYGVNS. Trimming removed 5 bases at V and 6 bases at J, with 11 bases between. The CDR3 is made up of 13 amino acids.

The genes are TRBV5-1 and TRBJ1-1; TRBD1 might be the D (6 bases). The V gene lost 4 bases and the J gene lost 6 bases, with 16 bases spanning the gap. This CDR3 region has 14 residues. Germline lookup yields CDR1 SGHRS and CDR2 YFSETQ. The CDR3 is CASSQGYKGAEAFF. The CDR3 bases are TGCGCCAGCAGCCAGGGGTACAAGGGGGCTGAAGCTTTCTTT.

The V call is TRBV2, the J call TRBJ1-3, with a possible D match to TRBD1 (6 bases). V was trimmed by 3 bases and J by 2 bases, leaving 8 bases between them. The CDR3 spans 14 residues. Germline V lookup: CDR1 SNHLY, CDR2 FYNNEI. The DNA of the CDR3 is TGTGCCAGCAGTGAGCAGGGGCCTGGAAACACCATATATTTT. It codes for CASSEQGPGNTIYF.

The chain combines TRBV5-1 with TRBJ1-1; a weak D match, TRBD1 (6 bases). The germline CDR1 and CDR2 sequences are SGHRS and YFSETQ. The CDR3 extends over 14 amino acids. The ends were cut back, 0 bases at V and 7 bases at J, with 13 bases in the middle. The chain's CDR3 is CASSLASGTFEAFF. CDR3 coding DNA: TGCGCCAGCAGCTTGGCCTCCGGGACATTTGAAGCTTTCTTT.

This chain joins TRBV19 and TRBJ1-3; D gene ambiguous. The CDR3 runs 14 residues. Per the germline V gene, CDR1 is LNHDA and CDR2 is SQIVND (reference sequence). Trimming cost V 1 base and J 0 bases, with 4 bases left between them. The CDR3 DNA sequence: TGTGCCAGTAGTATAGGGCACTCTGGAAACACCATATATTTT. This encodes CASSIGHSGNTIYF. Looking up the rest from reference TRBV19 and TRBJ1-3 gives the full variable domain: DGGITQSPKYLFRKEGQNVTLSCEQNLNHDAMYWYRQDPGQGLRLIYYSQIVNDFQKGDIAEGYSVSREKKESFPLTVTSAQKNPTAFYLCASSIGHSGNTIYFGEGSWLTVV.

Only one count was recorded for this clone. The chain recombines TRBV5-4 with TRBJ1-2; TRBD1 is a possible D gene (6 bases). Trimming stripped 4 bases from V and 3 bases from J, with 10 bases between. The CDR3 has 13 amino acids. CDR1 and CDR2 (germline): SGHNT, YYREEE (reference sequence). As DNA, the CDR3 is TGTGCCAGCAGCGAGGGACACTACTATGGCTACACCTTC. This gives the protein CASSEGHYYGYTF.

This sequence joins TRBV28 and TRBJ2-7; TRBD1 aligns across 7 bases. Germline-derived CDR1 and CDR2 are MDHEN and SYDVKM. The CDR3 has 16 residues. V lost 2 bases to trimming and J lost 2 bases; unmatched junction nucleotides: 9. CDR3 in DNA: TGTGCCAGCAGTTTAGTTACAGGGGTAGTAACCTACGAGCAGTACTTC. Protein product: CASSLVTGVVTYEQYF. Drawing the rest from reference TRBV28 and TRBJ2-7, the complete variable domain is DVKVTQSSRYLVKRTGEKVFLECVQDMDHENMFWYRQDPGLGLRLIYFSYDVKMKEKGDIPEGYSVSREKKERFSLILESASTNQTSMYLCASSLVTGVVTYEQYFGPGTRLTVT.

The count of this clone is one. CDR3 sequence reads: CASSVGESAARTDTQYF. The CDR3 nucleotides are TGTGCCAGCAGTGTAGGCGAAAGTGCGGCCCGCACAGATACGCAGTATTTT. The V gene is TRBV6-1, the J gene TRBJ2-3; D ambiguous. The germline V gene has CDR1 MNHNS and CDR2 SASEGT. The V end was cut by 4 bases, the J end by 1 base, with 18 bases between. The CDR3 consists of 17 residues.

The rearrangement links TRBV11-2 to TRBJ2-3, with D possibly being TRBD2 (7 bases). Germline CDR1 reads SGHAT; CDR2 reads FQNNGV. CDR3 size: 16 residues. Trimming shortened V by 1 base and J by 0 bases, and 11 bases separated the two germline ends. For the CDR3, the DNA is TGTGCCAGCAGCTTAGGACGGGGGGCTAGCACAGATACGCAGTATTTT. Protein sequence: CASSLGRGASTDTQYF.

The gene calls are TRBV7-6 and TRBJ2-1, with TRBD1 matching over 7 bases. This CDR3 is 15 amino acids long. With 5 bases clipped from V and 0 bases from J, the junction kept 4 bases outside the gene matches. CDR1 is SGHVS and CDR2 is FNYEAQ in the germline V gene. The CDR3 nucleotides are TGTGCCAGCAGCGCCCGACAGGGCTCCTACAATGAGCAGTTCTTC. This translates into CASSARQGSYNEQFF.

J is TRBJ2-3 and V is TRBV19, with D perhaps matching TRBD2 (6 bases). The CDR3 loop spans 16 amino acids. Germline V CDR1 and CDR2: LNHDA, SQIVND (reference sequence). Trimming stripped 1 base from V and 2 bases from J, with 13 bases between. CDR3 DNA sequence: TGTGCCAGTAGTATAGGGGATTGGGGACTCACAGATACGCAGTATTTT. Protein: CASSIGDWGLTDTQYF.

This chain joins TRBV19 and TRBJ1-2, with D possibly being TRBD1 (5 bases). Germline CDR1 reads LNHDA; CDR2 reads SQIVND (reference sequence). V was clipped by 1 base and J by 2 bases, with 14 bases between them. This CDR3 is 16 amino acids long. For the CDR3, the DNA is TGTGCCAGTAGTATAGGCCGGGGGATAAGGAACTATGGCTACACCTTC. Translated, it gives CASSIGRGIRNYGYTF.

The chain links TRBV29-1 to TRBJ1-1; 9 bases fit TRBD1. V was clipped by 5 bases and J by 0 bases; unmatched bases: 4. Germline CDR1 and CDR2: SQVTM and ANQGSEA. The CDR3 covers 14 residues. CDR3 in DNA: TGCAGCGTTCCGGGACAGGGTCTGAACACTGAAGCTTTCTTT. It codes for CSVPGQGLNTEAFF. Drawing the rest from reference TRBV29-1 and TRBJ1-1, the complete variable domain is SAVISQKPSRDICQRGTSLTIQCQVDSQVTMMFWYRQQPGQSLTLIATANQGSEATYESGFVIDKFPISRPNLTFSTLTVSNMSPEDSSIYLCSVPGQGLNTEAFFGQGTRLTVV.

In this sample, this clone turned up once. The rearrangement joins TRBV6-5 to TRBJ2-2; TRBD1 might be the D (6 bases). Germline values: CDR1 MNHEY, CDR2 SVGAGI. The CDR3 runs 14 residues. V dropped 6 bases and J dropped 3 bases, with 11 bases sitting between them. In DNA, the CDR3 is TGTGCCAGCAGCGCAGGGGTTTACACCGGGGAGCTGTTTTTT. Translated: CASSAGVYTGELFF.

The chain joins TRBV11-2 to TRBJ2-5; 7 nucleotides align to TRBD1. Germline CDR1 is SGHAT and CDR2 is FQNNGV. Trimming took 5 bases from V and 1 from J; bases not matched to a gene: 4. This CDR3 region has 14 residues. The CDR3 region has the DNA TGTGCCAGCAGCGATCGACAGGGCCAAGAGACCCAGTACTTC. Protein product: CASSDRQGQETQYF.

The chain links TRBV4-2 to TRBJ1-1; D may be TRBD1 (5 bases). V was pared by 8 bases and J by 1 base, with 17 bases between. The germline gives CDR1 LGHNA, CDR2 YNFKEQ. The CDR3 runs to 15 residues. CDR3 region: CASLANGHANTEAFF. CDR3 nucleotides: TGTGCCAGCCTCGCGAACGGACACGCGAACACTGAAGCTTTCTTT.

This clone has only a few counts. The CDR3 spells CASRRTGYGYGYTF. DNA of the CDR3: TGTGCCAGCAGAAGGACAGGGTATGGGTATGGCTACACCTTC. This chain uses TRBV28 with TRBJ1-2; 8 nucleotides align to TRBD1. After removal of 6 bases from V and 5 bases from J, the junction contained 8 bases not matched to a gene. CDR3 length: 14 residues. Germline V gene sequence: CDR1 MDHEN, CDR2 SYDVKM.

The chain joins TRBV10-3 to TRBJ1-5; no clear D. With 6 bases removed from V and 5 bases from J, the gap between germline ends came to 14 bases. There are 14 residues in the CDR3. Germline loops: CDR1 ENHRY, CDR2 SYGVKD. CDR3: CAIRPGPGDQPQHF. CDR3 nucleotide sequence: TGTGCCATCAGGCCGGGTCCCGGGGATCAGCCCCAGCATTTT.

This rearrangement joins TRBV5-5 to TRBJ2-1; 12 bases match TRBD1. V was clipped by 0 bases and J by 6 bases; unmatched bases: 4. The CDR3 length is 16 residues. Germline V CDR1 and CDR2: SGHKS, YYEKEE (reference sequence). CDR3 loop: CASSLAGTGGFNEQFF. The CDR3 nucleotides read TGTGCCAGCAGCTTGGCCGGGACAGGGGGCTTCAATGAGCAGTTCTTC.

V and J are TRBV28 and TRBJ2-7; 9 bases align to TRBD2. The ends lost 5 bases at V and 5 bases at J; junction bases unmatched: 10. This CDR3 has 15 residues. Germline V gene data show CDR1 as MDHEN and CDR2 as SYDVKM. In DNA form, the CDR3 reads TGTGCCAGCAGTGGGAGGCGGGGGGGCCGGGACGAGCAGTACTTC. This translates into CASSGRRGGRDEQYF.

The chain is built from TRBV10-3 and TRBJ1-5; no definite D call. Germline CDR1 ENHRY, CDR2 SYGVKD. This CDR3 is 15 amino acids long. The V and J ends lost 6 bases and 9 bases respectively, with 21 bases between them. CDR3 sequence (DNA): TGTGCCATCAGGCGAGTCGACTTGGAAGTTGGGCCCCAGCATTTT. Translating gives CAIRRVDLEVGPQHF.

This CDR3 reads CASRKAGTNTGELFF. The CDR3 region has the DNA TGCGCCAGCCGAAAAGCGGGGACAAACACCGGGGAGCTGTTTTTT. This sequence joins TRBV5-1 and TRBJ2-2, with D perhaps TRBD2 (7 bases). CDR3 length: 15 amino acids. Trimming shortened V by 7 bases and J by 2 bases, and 15 bases separated the two germline ends. Per the germline V gene, CDR1 is SGHRS and CDR2 is YFSETQ. The full variable domain, its missing parts supplied by reference TRBV5-1 and TRBJ2-2, is KAGVTQTPRYLIKTRGQQVTLSCSPISGHRSVSWYQQTPGQGLQFLFEYFSETQRNKGNFPGRFSGRQFSNSRSEMNVSTLELGDSALYLCASRKAGTNTGELFFGEGSRLTVL.

The V gene is TRBV9, the J gene TRBJ2-7, with D uncertain. CDR1 and CDR2 from the germline V gene are SGDLS and YYNGEE. V lost 0 bases, J lost 6 bases, and 16 bases lay in between. CDR3 length equals 15 residues. CDR3 region: CASSVGPDEACEQYF. The DNA for the CDR3 is TGTGCCAGCAGCGTAGGGCCCGACGAGGCCTGCGAGCAGTACTTC.

The chain is built from TRBV6-1 and TRBJ1-5; 8 bases match TRBD1. The CDR3 loop spans 13 amino acids. J was trimmed by 4 bases and V by 9 bases; bases with no gene match: 5. In germline, CDR1 is MNHNS, CDR2 SASEGT. CDR3 amino acids: CASSWTGNQPQHF. In DNA, the CDR3 is TGTGCCAGTTCCTGGACAGGGAATCAGCCCCAGCATTTT.

This clone occurred a few times. The chain employs TRBV5-1 and TRBJ2-3; 7 positions match TRBD1. Germline CDR1 is SGHRS and CDR2 is YFSETQ. CDR3 size: 18 residues. After removal of 3 bases from V and 0 bases from J, the junction contained 13 bases not matched to a gene. The CDR3 is CASSSGILQGRSTDTQYF. The CDR3 DNA reads as TGCGCCAGCAGCTCGGGGATCCTACAGGGGCGTAGCACAGATACGCAGTATTTT.

The chain recombines TRBV10-2 with TRBJ2-7; maybe TRBD1 (6 bases). This CDR3 has 16 amino acids. Germline V CDR1 and CDR2: WSHSY, SAAADI. The germline V and J ends were trimmed by 3 bases and 1 base, with 16 bases remaining between them. The CDR3 protein is CASSDPGQLGSYEQYF. As DNA, the CDR3 is TGCGCCAGCAGTGACCCAGGACAGCTTGGGTCCTACGAGCAGTACTTC.

CDR3 sequence reads: CASSPPEEAQYF. Written as DNA, the CDR3 is TGTGCCAGCTCACCACCGGAGGAGGCCCAGTACTTC. The J gene is TRBJ2-5, the V gene TRBV18, with a weak D call TRBD2 (5 bases). The germline V gene has CDR1 KGHSH and CDR2 LQKENI. The CDR3 spans 12 residues. V was cut by 0 bases and J by 9 bases, with 8 bases left in between.

The chain is built from TRBV6-1 and TRBJ1-3, with D maybe TRBD1 (5 bases). CDR1 and CDR2 from the germline V gene are MNHNS and SASEGT. The germline V and J ends were trimmed by 6 bases and 0 bases, with 9 bases remaining between them. This CDR3 is built from 14 residues. In DNA form, the CDR3 reads TGTGCCAGCAGACTGGACACCTCTGGAAACACCATATATTTT. This gives the protein CASRLDTSGNTIYF.